This TCR beta chain was identified during a study of cytomegalovirus exposure and HLA in healthy donors. Comment on this clone: What it binds is not known.

Looked up from germline, CDR1 is SGHVS and CDR2 is FNYEAQ. The V gene lost 7 bases and the J gene lost 0 bases, with 13 bases spanning the gap. This CDR3 is built from 14 residues. General study results and limits: TCR beta chains numbering more than 150 were designated cytomegalovirus-associated. Reports indicated that the classifier achieved high specificity and sensitivity in diagnosing cytomegalovirus status. As confirmed in vitro, a few CMV-associated chains were specific for CMV antigens.

PCR amplification relied on 60 Vbeta primers (plus 13 Jbeta primers). TCRdb's table, derived via immunoSEQ multiplex PCR, lists solely in-frame clones and lacks some. With around 150,000 clones in the sample, the ten largest clones hold 2.1%. The genes are TRBV7-6 and TRBJ2-7; D remains ambiguous. The sequencing input was PBMCs. The sequence came from a man aged 25-45 years in good health and CMV-seronegative. The CDR3: CASTNRVGSYEQYF. The CDR3 DNA reads as TGTGCCAGCACCAATCGTGTCGGCTCCTACGAGCAGTACTTC.